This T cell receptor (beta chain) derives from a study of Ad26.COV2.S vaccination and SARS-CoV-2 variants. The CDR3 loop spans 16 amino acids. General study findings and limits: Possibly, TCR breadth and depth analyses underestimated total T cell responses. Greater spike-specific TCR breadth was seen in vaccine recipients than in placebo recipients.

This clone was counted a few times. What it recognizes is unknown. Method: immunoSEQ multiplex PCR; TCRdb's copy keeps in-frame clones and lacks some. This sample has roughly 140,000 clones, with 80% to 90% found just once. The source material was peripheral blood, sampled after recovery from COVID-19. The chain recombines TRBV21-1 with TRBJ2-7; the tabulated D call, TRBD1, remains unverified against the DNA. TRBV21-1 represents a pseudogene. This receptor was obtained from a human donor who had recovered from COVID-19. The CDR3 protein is CASSSPPGQAIYEQYF. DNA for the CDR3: TGTGCCAGCAGCAGTCCGCCGGGACAGGCGATCTACGAGCAGTACTTC.